Included here is one T cell receptor (beta chain) sequence, with context. Its antigen is not identified. The CDR3 sequence is 14 residues long. Trimming stripped 6 bases from V and 1 base from J, with 9 bases between. Looked up from germline, CDR1 is MNHEY and CDR2 is SVGAGI. The sample is drawn from a study of cytomegalovirus exposure and HLA in healthy donors. Study-level points and caveats: Prediction of most subjects' HLA-A and HLA-B alleles by TCR beta sequences was reportedly accurate. In all likelihood, a cluster of highly shared sequence variants was a sequencing artifact. In a later analysis, TCR beta V- and J-gene trimming was associated with a missense DCLRE1C variant.

The primer mix had 60 Vbeta and 13 Jbeta primers. The data were produced by immunoSEQ multiplex PCR, yet TCRdb's version contains in-frame clones alone and is incomplete. The sample shows fewer than 200,000 clones, roughly 80% of them seen only once. The rearrangement joins TRBV6-5 to TRBJ1-4; TRBD1 is a possible D gene (6 bases). The receptor comes from a male donor in good health and CMV-seronegative. Sequencing was done on a sample of PBMCs. The CDR3 DNA is TGTGCCAGCAGCCCACAGGGAACTAATGAAAAACTGTTTTTT. Translation: CASSPQGTNEKLFF.